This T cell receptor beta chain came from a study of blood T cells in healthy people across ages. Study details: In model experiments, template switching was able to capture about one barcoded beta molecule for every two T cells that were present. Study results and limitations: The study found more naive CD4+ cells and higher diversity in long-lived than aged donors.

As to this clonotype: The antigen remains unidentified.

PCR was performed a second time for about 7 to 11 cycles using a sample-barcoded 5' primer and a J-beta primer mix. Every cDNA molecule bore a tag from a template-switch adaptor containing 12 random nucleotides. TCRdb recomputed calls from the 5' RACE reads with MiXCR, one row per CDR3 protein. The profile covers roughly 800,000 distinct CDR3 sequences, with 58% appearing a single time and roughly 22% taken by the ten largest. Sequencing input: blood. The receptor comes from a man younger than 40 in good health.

CDR3 DNA: TGTGCCAGCAGCCCTCGCACCGTCTCCTACAATGAGCAGTTCTTC. Amino acids: CASSPRTVSYNEQFF. This chain uses TRBV9 with TRBJ2-1; D is unclear. Germline lookup yields CDR1 SGDLS and CDR2 YYNGEE. V was pared by 4 bases and J by 0 bases, with 11 bases between. The CDR3 consists of 15 residues.